The clone carrying this T cell receptor beta chain was recorded a few times. What it binds is unknown. This entry comes from a study of human T cells and chemical hapten exposure. Study-wide findings and caveats: The study found expanded TCRs formed significantly more large CDR3 similarity clusters than controls.

With 6 bases removed from V and 9 bases from J, the gap between germline ends came to 14 bases. Germline assignment: CDR1 LGHDT and CDR2 YNNKEL (reference sequence). The CDR3 covers 13 residues. TCRdb re-derived calls from the RACE reads in MiXCR, one entry per CDR3 protein. The sample records about 380,000 distinct CDR3 sequences, about 6.9% being singletons. Time point of the sample: patch test 2, 6 weeks after DPC sensitization. Specified treatment: therapeutic diphenylcyclopropenone sensitization with weekly scalp DPC. The specimen comprised whole blood, sampled in connection with sensitization to the hapten diphenylcyclopropenone (DPC). The chain couples TRBV3-1 to TRBJ2-2; D is possibly TRBD1 (6 bases). The receptor comes from a woman aged 18-30 years with alopecia areata. Some clones in this sample may be carry-over from other donors' samples. The CDR3 here is CASSLRGGRELFF. CDR3 coding DNA: TGTGCCAGCAGTTTAAGAGGGGGTCGGGAGCTGTTTTTT.